Below, 13 T cell receptor beta chains from the same sample are listed, as sequenced in a study of control samples from healthy donors and cancer patients. Profiled with immunoSEQ multiplex PCR; TCRdb holds only in-frame clones, not every one. This table has about 59,000 clones, around 90% appearing once. Sequenced material: PBMCs. These receptors all stem from a man aged 40-55 years with colorectal cancer.

The chain uses TRBV18 and TRBJ2-5, with D perhaps assigned TRBD1 or TRBD2 (6 bases each). Germline values: CDR1 KGHSH, CDR2 LQKENI. This CDR3 has 13 amino acids. With 6 bases removed from V and 3 bases from J, the gap between germline ends came to 11 bases. CDR3 residues: CASSSGAEETQYF. CDR3 nucleotide sequence: TGTGCCAGCTCCTCGGGGGCTGAAGAGACCCAGTACTTC. Based on the CDR3 plus reference TRBV18 and TRBJ2-5, the full variable domain is NAGVMQNPRHLVRRRGQEARLRCSPMKGHSHVYWYRQLPEEGLKFMVYLQKENIIDESGMPKERFSAEFPKEGPSILRIQQVVRGDSAAYFCASSSGAEETQYFGPGTRLLVL.

This chain connects TRBV7-2 to TRBJ2-1, with 9 bases identical to TRBD2. This CDR3 spans 16 amino acids. CDR1 is SGHTA, CDR2 FQGNSA, per germline. Unmatched junction bases numbered 8, after V lost 5 bases and J lost 3 bases. Here the CDR3 reads CASSTGGAGGYNEQFF. The CDR3 DNA reads TGTGCCAGCAGCACCGGAGGAGCGGGGGGCTACAATGAGCAGTTCTTC.

This chain joins TRBV9 and TRBJ1-3; D gene unclear. The V gene lost 0 bases and the J gene lost 0 bases, with 1 base spanning the gap. In germline, CDR1 is SGDLS, CDR2 YYNGEE. CDR3 length: 13 residues. The CDR3 reads CASSVDSGNTIYF. CDR3 sequence (DNA): TGTGCCAGCAGCGTAGACTCTGGAAACACCATATATTTT.

The chain links TRBV18 to TRBJ1-5, with a possible D match to TRBD1 (5 bases). The germline gives CDR1 KGHSH, CDR2 LQKENI. The V end lost 3 bases, the J end lost 0 bases, and 9 bases lay between the germline ends. CDR3 size: 15 residues. For the CDR3, the DNA is TGTGCCAGCTCACCGGACACAGGTAGCAATCAGCCCCAGCATTTT. Translated: CASSPDTGSNQPQHF.

This clone was found once. The chain combines TRBV15 with TRBJ2-2, with 7 bases that match TRBD1. The CDR3 has 19 amino acids. Per the germline V gene, CDR1 is LNHNV and CDR2 is YYDKDF (reference sequence). J gave up 6 bases and V 0 bases, and 16 bases lay outside the gene matches. Here the CDR3 reads CATSRDGTARVGPAGELFF. CDR3 sequence (DNA): TGTGCCACCAGCAGAGACGGGACAGCACGAGTAGGTCCGGCCGGGGAGCTGTTTTTT.

The V and J genes are TRBV3-1 (or the pseudogene TRBV3-2) and TRBJ1-6; D call uncertain. Germline loops: CDR1 LGHDT, CDR2 YNNKEL (reference sequence). V lost 0 bases to trimming and J lost 6 bases, with 15 bases between them. The CDR3 extends over 17 amino acids. The CDR3 reads CASSQDGGSPGNSPLHF. CDR3 nucleotides: TGTGCCAGCAGCCAAGACGGTGGTTCTCCGGGTAATTCACCCCTCCACTTT.

The chain has TRBV24-1 and TRBJ2-2; 7 bases map to TRBD1. The V and J ends lost 7 bases and 5 bases, in that order; junction bases with no gene match: 6. Germline V gene lookup returns CDR1 KGHDR and CDR2 SFDVKD. The CDR3 is 14 residues long. CDR3 sequence (DNA): TGTGCCACCAGCCGGGACAGCAAAACCGGGGAGCTGTTTTTT. It codes for CATSRDSKTGELFF.

V usage is TRBV11-1 and J usage is TRBJ2-7, with 7 bases matching TRBD2. The CDR3 runs 15 residues. Germline V gives CDR1 SGHAT, CDR2 FQDESV (reference sequence). The ends lost 0 bases at V and 5 bases at J; junction bases unmatched: 7. The CDR3 DNA reads as TGTGCCAGCAGCTTAGCGCGGGGGAGTAACCACGAGCAGTACTTC. Amino acids: CASSLARGSNHEQYF.

This clone has a single count. V and J are TRBV29-1 and TRBJ2-1; weak D call: TRBD1 (6 bases). Between the trimmed V and J ends, which lost 3 bases and 4 bases, there was a span of 10 bases. This CDR3 is 13 amino acids long. Germline assignment: CDR1 SQVTM and CDR2 ANQGSEA. CDR3 coding DNA: TGCAGCGTTGACCGAGGACAGTACAATGAGCAGTTCTTC. Translating gives CSVDRGQYNEQFF.

A note on this clone: This same CDR3 is encoded by further DNA sequences in the sample. The genes are TRBV9 and TRBJ2-3, with D possibly matching TRBD1 (7 bases). The CDR3 covers 15 residues. Germline V gives CDR1 SGDLS, CDR2 YYNGEE. V lost 3 bases and J lost 0, with 11 bases in between. The CDR3 spells CASSATGTSTDTQYF. The CDR3 nucleotides read TGTGCCAGCAGCGCGACAGGGACTAGCACAGATACGCAGTATTTT.

This chain uses TRBV18 with TRBJ2-5; no definite D call. The CDR3 is made up of 12 amino acids. Trimming removed 5 bases from V and 2 bases from J, with 6 bases in between. CDR1 is KGHSH and CDR2 is LQKENI in the germline V gene. The CDR3 nucleotides are TGTGCCAGCTCAACCATTCAAGAGACCCAGTACTTC. The encoded protein is CASSTIQETQYF.

V usage is TRBV7-9 and J usage is TRBJ2-5; D unclear. CDR3 length: 15 amino acids. Germline V gives CDR1 SEHNR, CDR2 FQNEAQ (reference sequence). V lost 4 bases and J 4 bases, leaving 16 bases between the germline ends. In nucleotides, the CDR3 is TGTGCCAGCAGCTCCAGCCGTTCAGTAGGAGAGACCCAGTACTTC. Translating it yields CASSSSRSVGETQYF. Full variable domain (remainder filled in from reference TRBV7-9 and TRBJ2-5): DTGVSQNPRHKITKRGQNVTFRCDPISEHNRLYWYRQTLGQGPEFLTYFQNEAQLEKSRLLSDRFSAERPKGSFSTLEIQRTEQGDSAMYLCASSSSRSVGETQYFGPGTRLLVL.

The rearrangement links TRBV12-5 to TRBJ1-1, with no clear D. Germline assignment: CDR1 LGHNT and CDR2 FRNRAP. The V gene lost 0 bases and the J gene lost 3 bases, with 11 bases spanning the gap. The CDR3 loop spans 15 amino acids. The CDR3 region has the DNA TGTGCTAGTGGTTTGGTTGTGGTTGGAGACACTGAAGCTTTCTTT. Translating it yields CASGLVVVGDTEAFF.